The 23 T cell receptor beta chains below all came from one sample that was sequenced in a study of T cell repertoires in cytomegalovirus infection. MiXCR, run by TCRdb on the reads, gives a single entry per CDR3 protein. The profile shows some 150,000 distinct CDR3 sequences, over 25% of them singletons. Their target antigens are unknown. The source was CD8+ T cells from cultured PBMCs, collected from culture after CMV antigen stimulation. These receptors came from a human donor in good health (CMV status not recorded). Some clones in this sample may be carry-over from other donors' samples.

This chain joins TRBV7-9 and TRBJ2-1, with TRBD2 identical over 12 bases. Germline lookup yields CDR1 SEHNR and CDR2 FQNEAQ (reference sequence). Trimming cost V 10 bases and J 2 bases; bases outside gene matches: 15. The CDR3 sequence is 18 residues long. The CDR3 DNA sequence: TGTGCCACCTACAGTCCGCTAGCGGGGGGGCCGGCCTACAATGAGCAGTTCTTC. Translating gives CATYSPLAGGPAYNEQFF.

The table lists this clonotype with a few counts. V is TRBV7-2 and J is TRBJ2-5, with 10 bases that match TRBD2. Germline CDR1 SGHTA, CDR2 FQGNSA. V shed 5 bases, J shed 5 bases, and the junction held 8 bases outside the gene matches. This CDR3 is 15 amino acids long. The chain's CDR3 is CASSPSGGARETQYF. The CDR3, as DNA: TGTGCCAGCAGCCCCAGCGGGGGGGCCCGGGAGACCCAGTACTTC.

The rearrangement joins TRBV12-3 or TRBV12-4 to TRBJ2-7; D may correspond to TRBD1 or TRBD2 (5 bases each). The CDR3 consists of 15 residues. Trimming cost V 7 bases and J 0 bases, with 16 bases left between them. CDR3 bases: TGTGCCAGCACACAAACTGGGACGAGCTCCTACGAGCAGTACTTC. It codes for CASTQTGTSSYEQYF.

In this sample, this clonotype turned up a few times. The genes are TRBV29-1 and TRBJ2-2, with 7 nucleotides matching TRBD2. CDR1 is SQVTM, CDR2 ANQGSEA, per germline. This CDR3 is 13 amino acids long. Unmatched junction bases numbered 2, after V lost 4 bases and J lost 3 bases. The CDR3 coding sequence is TGCAGCGTTGGCGGGGGTTACACCGGGGAGCTGTTTTTT. Protein sequence: CSVGGGYTGELFF.

The chain recombines TRBV12-5 with TRBJ2-3; D gene unclear. The CDR3 runs to 13 residues. CDR1 and CDR2 (germline): LGHNT, FRNRAP. V gave up 4 bases and J gave up 6 bases, with 11 bases separating them. The CDR3 reads CASGSPLGDTQYF. CDR3 coding DNA: TGTGCTAGTGGTTCCCCGTTGGGTGATACGCAGTATTTT.

The chain couples TRBV7-8 to TRBJ2-2; TRBD2 matches at 10 bases. Germline lookup yields CDR1 SGHVS and CDR2 FQNEAQ. The V and J ends lost 6 bases and 0 bases, in that order; junction bases with no gene match: 7. This CDR3 is 17 amino acids long. The CDR3 loop reads CASRDLAGATNTGELFF. For the CDR3, the DNA is TGTGCCAGCAGGGACCTAGCGGGAGCGACGAACACCGGGGAGCTGTTTTTT.

Ten or more counts support this clonotype. CDR3 in DNA: TGTGCCAGCAGCCCTGGGATTCTGGGACAGGGGGCTTCTGGCTACACCTTC. This encodes CASSPGILGQGASGYTF. The chain employs TRBV7-6 and TRBJ1-2; 12 positions match TRBD1. V shed 5 bases, J shed 7 bases, and the junction held 14 bases outside the gene matches. The CDR3 extends over 17 amino acids. Germline V gene sequence: CDR1 SGHVS, CDR2 FNYEAQ.

The chain is built from TRBV6-2 or TRBV6-3 and TRBJ1-1; D not resolved. The V end was cut by 0 bases, the J end by 8 bases, with 13 bases between. In germline, CDR1 is MNHEY, CDR2 SVGEGT. The CDR3 is 14 amino acids. For the CDR3, the DNA is TGTGCCAGCAGTTACTCAGAACAGAGAGACGAAGCTTTCTTT. It specifies CASSYSEQRDEAFF.

V gene TRBV11-1 combines with J gene TRBJ2-7, with 8 bases fitting TRBD2. The CDR3 contains 14 residues. V gave up 4 bases and J gave up 2 bases; unmatched junction bases: 4. Germline V lookup: CDR1 SGHAT, CDR2 FQDESV (reference sequence). The CDR3 coding sequence is TGTGCCAGCAGCTACGGGGGGGTTCCCTACGAGCAGTACTTC. Its protein product is CASSYGGVPYEQYF.

This clonotype was detected a few times. The chain's CDR3 is CASSRDWVWTEAFF. The CDR3 DNA reads TGTGCCAGCAGTAGGGACTGGGTATGGACTGAAGCTTTCTTT. The rearrangement uses TRBV6-2 or TRBV6-3 and TRBJ1-1, with D possibly TRBD1 on 5 matching bases. CDR1 is MNHEY, CDR2 SVGEGT, per germline. Between the trimmed V and J ends, which lost 5 bases and 5 bases, there was a span of 15 bases. This CDR3 has 14 amino acids.

The rearrangement joins TRBV19 to TRBJ2-7, with D tentatively TRBD2 (5 bases). The CDR3 consists of 12 residues. V dropped 1 base and J dropped 6 bases, with 7 bases sitting between them. CDR1 is LNHDA, CDR2 SQIVND, per germline (reference sequence). CDR3 DNA: TGTGCCAGTAGTATAGTCGGAGGCGAGCAGTACTTC. Protein sequence: CASSIVGGEQYF.

The table lists this clonotype with a few counts. The chain uses TRBV7-9 and TRBJ2-1; D unclear. Germline values: CDR1 SEHNR, CDR2 FQNEAQ (reference sequence). The CDR3 totals 13 residues. Trimming stripped 3 bases from V and 5 bases from J, with 8 bases between. CDR3 DNA: TGTGCCAGCAGCTTCTTAGAGGACAATGAGCAGTTCTTC. Its translation is CASSFLEDNEQFF.

The chain couples TRBV7-3 to TRBJ2-2, with 9 bases lining up with TRBD1. V shed 5 bases and J 7 bases; nucleotides not matched to a gene: 8. Germline V gene data show CDR1 as SGHTA and CDR2 as FQGTGA. The CDR3 length is 15 residues. CDR3 bases: TGTGCCAGCAGCCTCAGGGGACAGGGAGTCGGGGAGCTGTTTTTT. The encoded protein is CASSLRGQGVGELFF.

This clonotype appeared many times. At one end, the junction sequence differs from germline, possibly due to a read error. The chain couples TRBV7-2 to TRBJ2-7, with a tentative D call TRBD2 (5 bases). CDR1 is SGHTA, CDR2 FQGNSA, per germline. The CDR3 has 14 residues. DNA for the CDR3: TGTGCCAGCAGCTTAAATCCGGGGTCCTTCGAGCAGTACTTC. Encoded protein: CASSLNPGSFEQYF.

V is TRBV12-3 or TRBV12-4 and J is TRBJ1-1; D gene unclear. Deletions cut 2 bases from V and 0 bases from J, with 19 bases between. The CDR3 length is 18 residues. CDR3 protein: CASSLYRAAVTMNTEAFF. DNA for the CDR3: TGTGCCAGCAGTTTATATCGGGCGGCCGTTACCATGAACACTGAAGCTTTCTTT.

There are a few counts of this clonotype. The CDR3 nucleotides read TGCGCCAGCAGCCAAGAGCCTAATGAAAAACTGTTTTTT. It specifies CASSQEPNEKLFF. The chain combines TRBV4-1 with TRBJ1-4; unclear D gene. The ends were cut back, 0 bases at V and 3 bases at J, with 2 bases in the middle. CDR1 and CDR2 (germline): MGHRA, YSYEKL. This CDR3 has 13 residues.

In DNA form, the CDR3 reads TGTGCCTCGACGACAGGGGGCAAGCGGGCCTACGAGCAGTACTTC. This encodes CASTTGGKRAYEQYF. The genes are TRBV28 and TRBJ2-7, with 10 bases aligning to TRBD1. The CDR3 extends over 15 amino acids. J gave up 2 bases and V 11 bases, and 12 bases lay outside the gene matches. Germline values: CDR1 MDHEN, CDR2 SYDVKM.

V usage is TRBV19 and J usage is TRBJ2-3; 8 nucleotides agree with TRBD1. In germline, CDR1 is LNHDA, CDR2 SQIVND (reference sequence). The V gene end was trimmed by 5 bases and the J gene end by 0 bases; junction bases not matched to a gene: 7. The length of the CDR3 is 16 residues. The CDR3 region is CASSSTGALSTDTQYF. As DNA, the CDR3 is TGTGCCAGTAGTTCGACAGGGGCACTGAGCACAGATACGCAGTATTTT.

The sample holds a few counts of this clonotype. J is TRBJ1-1 and V is TRBV7-8; D may be TRBD1 (5 bases). Looked up from germline, CDR1 is SGHVS and CDR2 is FQNEAQ. The V end was cut by 0 bases, the J end by 5 bases, with 10 bases between. CDR3 length: 14 residues. The CDR3 spells CASSLAARVTEAFF. CDR3 nucleotides: TGTGCCAGCAGCTTAGCTGCCAGGGTTACTGAAGCTTTCTTT.

As concerns this clonotype: A junction end diverges from the germline sequence, so it may reflect a read error. The V gene is TRBV4-1, the J gene TRBJ1-5; D possibly corresponds to TRBD1 (5 bases). CDR3 size: 15 residues. Germline V gene lookup returns CDR1 MGHRA and CDR2 YSYEKL. The CDR3 sequence is CASSQEDTSNQPQHF. CDR3 DNA: TGTGCCAGCAGCCAAGAGGACACTAGCAATCAGCCCCAGCATTTT.

Many counts were recorded for this clonotype. In DNA form, the CDR3 reads TGTGCCAGCAGTCTTCTACAGGGAGATACGCAGTATTTT. Its protein product is CASSLLQGDTQYF. The V call is TRBV28, the J call TRBJ2-3, with D tentatively TRBD1 (6 bases). The CDR3 has 13 amino acids. The V gene lost 5 bases and the J gene lost 5 bases, with 11 bases spanning the gap. Per the germline V gene, CDR1 is MDHEN and CDR2 is SYDVKM.

This clonotype was detected only a few times. One end of the junction is discordant with germline, which a read error may explain. The CDR3 nucleotides read TGTGCCAACAGTTTGGACAGGGGAAACACCATATATTTT. The encoded protein is CANSLDRGNTIYF. This chain connects TRBV6-5 to TRBJ1-3; TRBD1 matches 7 bases. This CDR3 comprises 13 residues. The V gene's germline CDR1 is MNHEY and CDR2 SVGAGI.

The rearrangement uses TRBV7-9 and TRBJ1-4; TRBD1 matches at 10 bases. The CDR3 loop spans 16 amino acids. Unmatched junction bases numbered 6, after V lost 4 bases and J lost 4 bases. Germline values: CDR1 SEHNR, CDR2 FQNEAQ (reference sequence). The DNA of the CDR3 is TGTGCCAGCAGCTCCACGACAGGGGGCAGTAATGAAAAACTGTTTTTT. As protein: CASSSTTGGSNEKLFF.